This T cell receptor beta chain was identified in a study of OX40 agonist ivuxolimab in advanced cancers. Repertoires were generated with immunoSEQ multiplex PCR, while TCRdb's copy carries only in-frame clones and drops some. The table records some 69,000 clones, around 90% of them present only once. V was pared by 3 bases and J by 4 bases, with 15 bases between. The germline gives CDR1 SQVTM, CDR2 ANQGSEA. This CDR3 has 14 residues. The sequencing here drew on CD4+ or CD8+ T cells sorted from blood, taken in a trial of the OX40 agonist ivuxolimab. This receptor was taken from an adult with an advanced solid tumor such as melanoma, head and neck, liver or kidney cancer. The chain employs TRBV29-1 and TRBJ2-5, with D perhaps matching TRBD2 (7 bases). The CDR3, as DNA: TGCAGCGTTGACCCCGGAGGGGGGGCAGAGACCCAGTACTTC. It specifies CSVDPGGGAETQYF.